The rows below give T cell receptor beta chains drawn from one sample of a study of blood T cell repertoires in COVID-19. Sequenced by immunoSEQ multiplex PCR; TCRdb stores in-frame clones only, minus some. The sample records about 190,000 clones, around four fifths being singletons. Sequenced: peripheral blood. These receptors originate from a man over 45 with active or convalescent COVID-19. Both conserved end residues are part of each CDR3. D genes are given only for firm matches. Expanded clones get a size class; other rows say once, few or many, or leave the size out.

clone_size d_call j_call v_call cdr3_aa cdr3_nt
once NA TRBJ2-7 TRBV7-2 CASSVDRIYEQYF TGTGCCAGCAGCGTCGACAGGATCTACGAGCAGTACTTC
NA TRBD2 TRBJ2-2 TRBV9 CASSVSIAGGPTGELFF TGTGCCAGCAGCGTATCCATTGCGGGGGGGCCCACCGGGGAGCTGTTTTTT
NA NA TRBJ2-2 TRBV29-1 CSGEGAGELFF TGCAGCGGGGAAGGGGCCGGGGAGCTGTTTTTT
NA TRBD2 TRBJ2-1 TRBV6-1 CASSEGGSSYNEQFF TGTGCCAGCAGTGAAGGCGGGAGCTCCTACAATGAGCAGTTCTTC
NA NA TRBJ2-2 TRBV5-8 CASSLGQVTGELFF TGTGCCAGCAGCTTGGGACAGGTTACCGGGGAGCTGTTTTTT
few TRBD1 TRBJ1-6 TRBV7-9 CASSLDRGGHSPLHF TGTGCCAGCAGCTTGGACAGGGGAGGGCATTCACCCCTCCACTTT
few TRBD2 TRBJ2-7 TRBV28 CASSKTSGSYLYEQYF TGTGCCAGCAGTAAGACTAGCGGGAGTTACTTATACGAGCAGTACTTC
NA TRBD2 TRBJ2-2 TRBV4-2 CASSTGSGLAGVTGELFF TGTGCCAGCAGCACGGGAAGCGGACTAGCGGGAGTCACCGGGGAGCTGTTTTTT
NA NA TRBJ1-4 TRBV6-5 CASSYSGDEKLFF TGTGCCAGCAGTTACTCGGGAGACGAAAAACTGTTTTTT
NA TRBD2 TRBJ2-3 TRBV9 CASSVERDYLTDTQYF TGTGCCAGCAGCGTAGAGAGGGACTACCTCACAGATACGCAGTATTTT
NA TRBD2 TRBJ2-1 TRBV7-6 CASSSSGGSYNEQFF TGTGCCAGCAGCTCTAGCGGGGGATCCTACAATGAGCAGTTCTTC
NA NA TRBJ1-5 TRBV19 CASSRLVQGKSNQPQHF TGTGCCAGTAGTCGCCTCGTTCAGGGTAAGAGCAATCAGCCCCAGCATTTT
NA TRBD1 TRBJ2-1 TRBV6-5 CASSYSGRGRGNEQFF TGTGCCAGCAGTTACTCGGGCAGGGGGCGCGGGAATGAGCAGTTCTTC
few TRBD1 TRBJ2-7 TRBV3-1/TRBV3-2 CASSPGQGVVKQYF TGTGCCAGCAGCCCGGGACAGGGGGTGGTTAAGCAGTACTTC
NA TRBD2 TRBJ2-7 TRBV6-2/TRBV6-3 CASSYDSRGGYEQYF TGTGCCAGCAGTTACGACTCGCGGGGAGGGTACGAGCAGTACTTC
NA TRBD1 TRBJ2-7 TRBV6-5 CASSSSGDRGREQYF TGTGCCAGCAGCTCCTCCGGGGACAGGGGCCGCGAGCAGTACTTC
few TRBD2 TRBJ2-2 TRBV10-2 CASSRGLAGGPGGELFF TGCGCCAGCAGTAGGGGACTAGCGGGGGGGCCTGGCGGGGAGCTGTTTTTT
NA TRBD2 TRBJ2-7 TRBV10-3 CAITRTSEGEQYF TGTGCCATCACCCGGACTAGCGAGGGGGAGCAGTACTTC
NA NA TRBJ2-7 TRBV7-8 CASSLDAGNSYEQYF TGTGCCAGCAGCTTAGACGCGGGAAACTCCTACGAGCAGTACTTC
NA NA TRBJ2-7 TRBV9 CASSVDSQSYEQYF TGTGCCAGCAGCGTCGATTCACAGTCCTACGAGCAGTACTTC
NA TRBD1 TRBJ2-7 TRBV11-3 CASSRQGSSYEQYF TGTGCCAGCAGCCGACAGGGGAGCTCCTACGAGCAGTACTTC
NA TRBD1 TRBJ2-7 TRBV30 CAWSRGQPIYF TGTGCCTGGAGTCGGGGACAGCCGATTTACTTC
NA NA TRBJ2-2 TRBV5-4 CASSLKGRNTGELFF TGTGCCAGCAGCTTGAAGGGGCGAAACACCGGGGAGCTGTTTTTT
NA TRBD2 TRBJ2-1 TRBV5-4 CASSLIGGSYNEQFF TGTGCCAGCAGCTTGATCGGCGGGAGCTACAATGAGCAGTTCTTC
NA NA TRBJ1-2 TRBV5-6 CASSLPLEEKYGYTF TGTGCCAGCAGCTTGCCCCTGGAGGAGAAATATGGCTACACCTTC
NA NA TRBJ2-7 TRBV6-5 CASSYSGQFSYEQYF TGTGCCAGCAGTTACTCCGGACAGTTCTCCTACGAGCAGTACTTC
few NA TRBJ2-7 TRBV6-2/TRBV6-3 CASSYGLLRGTYEQYF TGTGCCAGCAGTTATGGCTTGCTCAGGGGTACCTACGAGCAGTACTTC
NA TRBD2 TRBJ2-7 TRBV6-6 CATGGLAGRDEQYF TGTGCCACGGGGGGGCTAGCGGGGAGGGACGAGCAGTACTTC
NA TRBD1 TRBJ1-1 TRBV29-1 CSVGQQGVIAEAFF TGCAGCGTTGGTCAACAGGGGGTGATCGCTGAAGCTTTCTTT
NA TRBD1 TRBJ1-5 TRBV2 CASRRDRGAPQHF TGTGCCAGCAGGAGGGACAGGGGCGCGCCCCAGCATTTT
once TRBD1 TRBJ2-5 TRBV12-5 CASGLGDRPQETQYF TGTGCTAGTGGTTTGGGGGACAGGCCCCAAGAGACCCAGTACTTC
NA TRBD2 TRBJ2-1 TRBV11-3 CASSAQAGVGYEQFF TGTGCCAGCAGCGCCCAAGCGGGAGTAGGCTATGAGCAGTTCTTC
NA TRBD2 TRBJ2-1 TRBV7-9 CASSPPRGSYNEQFF TGTGCCAGCAGCCCCCCGCGGGGGTCCTACAATGAGCAGTTCTTC
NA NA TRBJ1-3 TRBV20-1 CSASYSAPRSGNTIYF TGCAGTGCTAGTTATTCAGCTCCGAGGAGTGGAAACACCATATATTTT
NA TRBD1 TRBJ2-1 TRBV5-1 CASSLVQGVEQFF TGCGCCAGCAGCTTGGTTCAGGGGGTAGAGCAGTTCTTC